This record covers a single T cell receptor (beta chain). The V and J ends lost 1 base and 2 bases respectively, with 10 bases between them. CDR1 MDHEN and CDR2 SYDVKM come from the germline V gene. CDR3 size: 15 residues. Naive-designated CD8 cells lacked CD45RO, were positively enriched for CCR7, and omitted terminally differentiated effector memory CD45RA+ cells. The authors distributed each subset's genomic DNA evenly over several immunoSEQ plates. The protocol was immunoSEQ multiplex PCR, while the TCRdb copy is restricted to in-frame clones and leaves out a portion. The profile shows approximately 2,200,000 clones, under 95% of them singletons. The sample is drawn from a study of shared clonotypes between healthy human individuals.

The chain joins TRBV28 to TRBJ2-3; D perhaps matches TRBD1 (5 bases). The clonotype was recovered from a man aged 18 to 29 in good health. Some clones in this sample may be carry-over from other donors' samples. Sequences were obtained from naive CD8+ T cells from PBMCs. The CDR3: CASSLLKGSTDTQYF. CDR3 nucleotide sequence: TGTGCCAGCAGTTTATTAAAGGGGTCCACAGATACGCAGTATTTT.